This entry lists 9 T cell receptor beta chains sequenced from one sample in a study of blood T cell repertoires in COVID-19. Data came from immunoSEQ multiplex PCR; TCRdb stores just in-frame clones and leaves some out. The top ten clones hold around 0.83% of a sample with about 70,000 clones, approximately 77% of them seen once. Input material: peripheral blood. The receptors stem from a woman aged 65 to 85 with acute or convalescent COVID-19.

The chain is built from TRBV19 and TRBJ2-2, with TRBD2 matching 11 bases. Unmatched junction bases numbered 7, after V lost 3 bases and J lost 7 bases. Germline assignment: CDR1 LNHDA and CDR2 SQIVND (reference sequence). This CDR3 has 16 residues. Here the CDR3 reads CASSIAHTSGSGELFF. Written as DNA, the CDR3 is TGTGCCAGTAGTATTGCGCATACTAGCGGGAGCGGGGAGCTGTTTTTT.

This chain connects TRBV30 to TRBJ2-1, with 7 bases that match TRBD1. Looked up from germline, CDR1 is GTSNPN and CDR2 is SVGIG (reference sequence). V was pared by 0 bases and J by 7 bases, with 12 bases of the junction left unmatched. The CDR3 length is 16 residues. CDR3 DNA: TGTGCCTGGAGTGTTGAGGGGGCAATCGGTTGGAATGAGCAGTTCTTC. This sequence encodes CAWSVEGAIGWNEQFF.

The chain links TRBV2 to TRBJ2-1; D is undetermined. This CDR3 comprises 11 residues. Looked up from germline, CDR1 is SNHLY and CDR2 is FYNNEI. Trimming shortened V by 7 bases and J by 5 bases, and 6 bases separated the two germline ends. In DNA form, the CDR3 reads TGTGCCAGCAACTTGGACAATGAGCAGTTCTTC. It is translated as CASNLDNEQFF.

CDR3 region: CASSPSGQGMFGEYF. CDR3 nucleotide sequence: TGTGCCAGCAGCCCGTCCGGACAGGGGATGTTTGGGGAGTACTTC. The chain carries TRBV5-5 and TRBJ2-7, with 9 bases fitting TRBD1. Trimming removed 4 bases from V and 11 bases from J; junction bases left unmatched: 16. The CDR3 sequence is 15 residues long. Germline V gene lookup returns CDR1 SGHKS and CDR2 YYEKEE (reference sequence).

The chain is built from TRBV27 and TRBJ2-5; 9 bases align to TRBD1. Unmatched junction bases numbered 5, after V lost 4 bases and J lost 5 bases. Germline V gives CDR1 MNHEY, CDR2 SMNVEV (reference sequence). The CDR3 consists of 14 residues. The CDR3: CASSWDRAGETQYF. Here the CDR3 DNA reads TGTGCCAGCAGTTGGGACAGGGCGGGGGAGACCCAGTACTTC.

This chain uses TRBV9 with TRBJ2-1, with D unresolved. This CDR3 is 12 amino acids long. Per germline, CDR1 SGDLS and CDR2 YYNGEE. V lost 4 bases and J lost 6, with 8 bases in between. DNA for the CDR3: TGTGCCAGCAGCCAGTCGGGCAATGAGCAGTTCTTC. Its protein is CASSQSGNEQFF. Full variable domain (missing parts from reference TRBV9 and TRBJ2-1): DSGVTQTPKHLITATGQRVTLRCSPRSGDLSVYWYQQSLDQGLQFLIQYYNGEERAKGNILERFSAQQFPDLHSELNLSSLELGDSALYFCASSQSGNEQFFGPGTRLTVL.

This sequence joins TRBV18 and TRBJ2-7; TRBD2 agrees at 7 bases. Trimming removed 3 bases from V and 7 bases from J; junction bases left unmatched: 12. CDR1 is KGHSH and CDR2 is LQKENI in the germline V gene. This CDR3 comprises 15 residues. CDR3: CASSPGLAAGVEQYF. The CDR3 DNA reads as TGTGCCAGCTCACCTGGTTTAGCGGCGGGGGTGGAGCAGTACTTC.

The chain carries TRBV19 and TRBJ2-2; 9 bases map to TRBD1. This CDR3 region has 14 residues. The germline V gene has CDR1 LNHDA and CDR2 SQIVND (reference sequence). Trimming removed 10 bases from V and 2 bases from J; junction bases left unmatched: 5. CDR3 nucleotides: TGTGCCACCCCGGGACAGGGTAACACCGGGGAGCTGTTTTTT. It specifies CATPGQGNTGELFF.

This chain links TRBV3-1 (or the pseudogene TRBV3-2) with TRBJ2-5; tentatively, D is TRBD2 (7 bases). The V end was cut by 4 bases, the J end by 5 bases, with 17 bases between. Germline V lookup: CDR1 LGHDT, CDR2 YNNKEL (reference sequence). The CDR3 contains 15 residues. CDR3 DNA sequence: TGTGCCAGCAGCCCAGGGACTAAAGGGGGGGAGACCCAGTACTTC. Translation gives CASSPGTKGGETQYF.